This T cell receptor (beta chain) comes out of a study of identical twins. In this sample, this clonotype turned up a few times. Its antigen is unknown. V shed 6 bases and J 4 bases; nucleotides not matched to a gene: 9. Germline V lookup: CDR1 MNHNS, CDR2 SASEGT. The CDR3 extends over 14 amino acids. TCRdb independently ran MiXCR on the 5' RACE reads; one entry per CDR3 protein. The data hold over 600,000 distinct CDR3 sequences, with approximately 22% observed a single time. Findings of the study overall: Out-of-frame alpha sequences common to twins exhibited a surplus of low generation probability.

This same sample was also part of a study on T cells expressing NK-cell markers. This second report adds: The TCR beta repertoires originated in sorted CD3+CD56+NKG2C+, CD3+CD56+NKG2C- and CD3+CD56-NKG2C+ T cells. Seven of eight sequenced donors tested HCMV-seropositive; one tested seronegative.

This TCR was recovered from a woman aged 18-35 years in good health. The sample consisted of PBMCs. V is TRBV6-1 and J is TRBJ2-7; 7 bases map to TRBD1. The CDR3 here is CASSAAGGRYEQYF. As DNA, the CDR3 is TGTGCCAGCAGCGCGGCAGGGGGTCGATACGAGCAGTACTTC.